This entry lists 20 T cell receptor beta chains sequenced from one sample in a study of blood T cell repertoires in COVID-19. TCRdb's copy holds only in-frame clones and misses some; the assay was immunoSEQ multiplex PCR. The sample includes approximately 120,000 clones, around four fifths of them seen just once. Sample: peripheral blood. The receptors originated from a man older than 75 with active or convalescent COVID-19.

The rearrangement joins TRBV7-6 to TRBJ2-1; D is perhaps TRBD1 (5 bases). The CDR3 has 16 residues. The V gene's germline CDR1 is SGHVS and CDR2 FNYEAQ. Trimming removed 1 base from V and 10 bases from J, with 20 bases in between. The CDR3 nucleotides read TGTGCCAGCAGCTTAGACTCCGCCCCTTTAAGGGGAGAGCAGTTCTTC. It translates to CASSLDSAPLRGEQFF.

This clone appeared a few times. The V gene is TRBV4-3, the J gene TRBJ2-7, with 8 nucleotides matching TRBD1. This CDR3 comprises 16 residues. Germline CDR1 and CDR2: LGHNA and YSLEER. Trimming cost V 0 bases and J 9 bases; bases outside gene matches: 13. The CDR3 nucleotides are TGCGCCAGCAGCCAAGAAATAGGACAGGGTTTGTCGGCGCAGTACTTC. Its protein is CASSQEIGQGLSAQYF.

This clone was observed a few times. For the CDR3, the DNA is TGTGCCAGCAGTGCCCCCCTCGCGTCTTCGGGAAACACCATATATTTT. This translates into CASSAPLASSGNTIYF. The chain has TRBV2 and TRBJ1-3; D not certain. V was pared by 4 bases and J by 4 bases, with 17 bases between. Looked up from germline, CDR1 is SNHLY and CDR2 is FYNNEI. This CDR3 region has 16 residues.

V and J are TRBV7-9 and TRBJ1-2; D uncertain. The V gene's germline CDR1 is SEHNR and CDR2 FQNEAQ (reference sequence). V was trimmed by 4 bases and J by 7 bases, leaving 13 bases between them. The CDR3 loop spans 13 amino acids. Written as DNA, the CDR3 is TGTGCCAGCAGCTCATCGCGCGAGGGTGGCTACACCTTC. Its translation is CASSSSREGGYTF.

The rearrangement uses TRBV6-6 and TRBJ2-3; D unclear. The CDR3 is made up of 16 amino acids. Trimming took 2 bases from V and 1 from J, leaving 13 bases between them. CDR1 and CDR2 from the germline V gene are MNHNY and SVGAGI (reference sequence). The CDR3: CASSYSIALGTDTQYF. The CDR3 DNA follows: TGTGCCAGCAGTTACAGCATAGCTCTGGGCACAGATACGCAGTATTTT.

A few counts support this clone. V and J are TRBV18 and TRBJ1-1, with D tentatively TRBD1 (5 bases). The CDR3 covers 14 residues. V lost 6 bases and J 1 base, leaving 12 bases between the germline ends. The germline CDR1 and CDR2 sequences are KGHSH and LQKENI. For the CDR3, the DNA is TGTGCCAGCTCTCAAAATGGACAGAACACTGAAGCTTTCTTT. It specifies CASSQNGQNTEAFF.

The chain links TRBV6-1 to TRBJ2-7, with 7 bases that match TRBD1. Per germline, CDR1 MNHNS and CDR2 SASEGT. The junction had 7 bases not matched to a gene; V was cut back by 3 bases and J by 2 bases. The CDR3 length is 15 residues. The CDR3 DNA reads TGTGCCAGCAGTGACGGACAGGATTTGACCTACGAGCAGTACTTC. Translation gives CASSDGQDLTYEQYF.

This clone was seen only a few times. CDR3 in amino acids: CASKLEGLNYGYTF. The CDR3 DNA sequence: TGTGCCAGTAAGTTGGAGGGCCTTAACTATGGCTACACCTTC. The J gene is TRBJ1-2, the V gene TRBV19; no clear D. The germline V gene encodes CDR1 LNHDA and CDR2 SQIVND (reference sequence). With 7 bases removed from V and 1 base from J, the gap between germline ends came to 13 bases. This CDR3 is 14 amino acids long.

This chain connects TRBV11-2 to TRBJ1-1; the D is unclear. This CDR3 has 18 residues. The V and J ends lost 0 bases and 1 base respectively, with 18 bases between them. Germline V gene lookup returns CDR1 SGHAT and CDR2 FQNNGV. For the CDR3, the DNA is TGTGCCAGCAGCTTAGATCCTAGGGAGCTTAAGGGGAACACTGAAGCTTTCTTT. It specifies CASSLDPRELKGNTEAFF.

This sequence joins TRBV5-6 and TRBJ1-1; the D gene is possibly TRBD1 (6 bases). Germline V CDR1 and CDR2: SGHDT, YYEEEE. This CDR3 has 15 residues. V was clipped by 1 base and J by 3 bases, with 13 bases between them. The CDR3 bases are TGTGCCAGCAGCTTGATCACAGGGCTGGACACTGAAGCTTTCTTT. Translation: CASSLITGLDTEAFF.

The chain employs TRBV11-2 and TRBJ1-1; maybe TRBD1 (5 bases). Germline V gives CDR1 SGHAT, CDR2 FQNNGV. V lost 3 bases and J 7 bases, leaving 9 bases between the germline ends. This CDR3 has 12 amino acids. The DNA for the CDR3 is TGTGCCAGCAGCTTGGGGGGATTTGAAGCTTTCTTT. Translating it yields CASSLGGFEAFF.

This clone occurred a few times. The rearrangement joins TRBV6-4 to TRBJ2-3; 9 positions match TRBD2. Germline V lookup: CDR1 MRHNA, CDR2 SNTAGT. CDR3 length equals 15 residues. The ends lost 4 bases at V and 3 bases at J; junction bases unmatched: 5. The CDR3: CASSVQRGATDTQYF. In DNA form, the CDR3 reads TGTGCCAGCAGTGTGCAGCGGGGGGCAACAGATACGCAGTATTTT.

The chain employs TRBV4-1 and TRBJ1-3, with 11 bases matching TRBD1. The J segment lost 0 bases and the V segment lost 5 bases, leaving 6 bases of the junction unmatched. Germline V lookup: CDR1 MGHRA, CDR2 YSYEKL. The CDR3 is 17 residues long. CDR3 nucleotide sequence: TGCGCCAGCAGCTCGCGGACAGGGGGCAGCTCTGGAAACACCATATATTTT. It encodes CASSSRTGGSSGNTIYF.

The V gene is TRBV12-5, the J gene TRBJ1-1; no firm D call. Germline V gives CDR1 LGHNT, CDR2 FRNRAP. V was pared by 0 bases and J by 4 bases, with 3 bases between. The CDR3 totals 12 residues. DNA for the CDR3: TGTGCTAGTGGTTTGGTACTCACTGAAGCTTTCTTT. It specifies CASGLVLTEAFF.

The chain employs TRBV28 and TRBJ2-1; 10 bases are shared with TRBD2. Germline loops: CDR1 MDHEN, CDR2 SYDVKM. The ends lost 5 bases at V and 15 bases at J; junction bases unmatched: 19. CDR3 size: 16 residues. In nucleotides, the CDR3 is TGTGCCAGCAGTCTCCCCAACTTCGGAGCGGGGGGGCTGTTGTTCTTC. It specifies CASSLPNFGAGGLLFF.

The V and J genes are TRBV2 and TRBJ2-5; TRBD2 might be the D (5 bases). Germline CDR1 reads SNHLY; CDR2 reads FYNNEI. CDR3 length: 14 amino acids. V was cut by 3 bases and J by 5 bases, with 13 bases left in between. The CDR3, as DNA: TGTGCCAGCAGTGACAGGTCTCGGAGGGAGACCCAGTACTTC. Its translation is CASSDRSRRETQYF.

The chain joins TRBV4-1 to TRBJ1-1, with 9 bases fitting TRBD1. CDR1 MGHRA and CDR2 YSYEKL come from the germline V gene. After removal of 3 bases from V and 3 bases from J, the junction contained 5 bases not matched to a gene. The CDR3 is 15 amino acids. CDR3 DNA sequence: TGCGCCAGCAGCCAGGGACAGGGAGGCGACACTGAAGCTTTCTTT. Protein product: CASSQGQGGDTEAFF.

The rearrangement joins TRBV6-5 to TRBJ2-5, with a possible D match to TRBD1 (5 bases). CDR1 is MNHEY and CDR2 is SVGAGI in the germline V gene. V was trimmed by 0 bases and J by 5 bases, leaving 13 bases between them. There are 15 residues in the CDR3. CDR3 sequence (DNA): TGTGCCAGCAGTTACTCGTTAGGGGCTGGGGAGACCCAGTACTTC. Encoded protein: CASSYSLGAGETQYF.

The chain has TRBV5-1 and TRBJ2-7; 11 nucleotides match TRBD1. The CDR3 sequence is 15 residues long. V trimming: 3 bases; J trimming: 1 base; junction bases outside the gene matches: 3. The germline V gene encodes CDR1 SGHRS and CDR2 YFSETQ. The CDR3 is CASSSGQGASYEQYF. For the CDR3, the DNA is TGCGCCAGCAGCTCAGGACAGGGGGCTTCCTACGAGCAGTACTTC.

The chain employs TRBV5-1 and TRBJ2-3, with 11 positions matching TRBD1. V lost 4 bases, J lost 4 bases, and 8 bases stayed unmatched. The CDR3 is made up of 16 amino acids. Per germline, CDR1 SGHRS and CDR2 YFSETQ. CDR3 residues: CASSPGTGGSADTQYF. In DNA, the CDR3 is TGCGCCAGCAGCCCCGGGACAGGGGGTAGCGCAGATACGCAGTATTTT.